The clone carrying this T cell receptor beta chain was seen a few times. Its antigen is undetermined. This record comes from a study of cytomegalovirus exposure and HLA in healthy donors. Study-level results: Within a later analysis, the majority of CMV-associated TCR beta chains appeared HLA-restricted. The dataset shows that most TCR sequences were rare, while some public TCRs occurred in many donors.

Primers included in the PCR were 60 Vbeta and 13 Jbeta primers. Sequenced by immunoSEQ multiplex PCR; TCRdb stores in-frame clones only, minus some. The sample includes some 99,000 clones, roughly 63% of them seen just once. This sequence was found in a woman aged 65 to 85 in good health and CMV-seropositive. The sample taken for sequencing was PBMCs.

The CDR3 here is CASSIAKGLTNEKLFF. The CDR3 nucleotides are TGTGCCAGTAGTATCGCGAAGGGGCTTACTAATGAAAAACTGTTTTTT. The V and J genes are TRBV19 and TRBJ1-4, with D maybe TRBD1 (5 bases). V shed 3 bases and J shed 2 bases, with 13 bases lying between them. Looked up from germline, CDR1 is LNHDA and CDR2 is SQIVND (reference sequence). The CDR3 is 16 amino acids. Full variable domain (remainder filled in from reference TRBV19 and TRBJ1-4): DGGITQSPKYLFRKEGQNVTLSCEQNLNHDAMYWYRQDPGQGLRLIYYSQIVNDFQKGDIAEGYSVSREKKESFPLTVTSAQKNPTAFYLCASSIAKGLTNEKLFFGSGTQLSVL.